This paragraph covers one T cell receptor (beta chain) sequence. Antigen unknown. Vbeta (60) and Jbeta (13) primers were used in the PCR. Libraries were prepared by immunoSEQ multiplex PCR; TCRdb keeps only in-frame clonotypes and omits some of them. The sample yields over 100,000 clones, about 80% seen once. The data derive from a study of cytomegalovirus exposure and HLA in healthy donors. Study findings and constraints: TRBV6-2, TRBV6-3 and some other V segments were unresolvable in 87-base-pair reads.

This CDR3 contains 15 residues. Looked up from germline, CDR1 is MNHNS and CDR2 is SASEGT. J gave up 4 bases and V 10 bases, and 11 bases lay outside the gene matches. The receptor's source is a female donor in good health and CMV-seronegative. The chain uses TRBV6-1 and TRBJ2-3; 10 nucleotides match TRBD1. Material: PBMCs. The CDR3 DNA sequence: TGTGCCACGAAAGGGACAGGGGCGGCCGCAGATACGCAGTATTTT. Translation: CATKGTGAAADTQYF.